This T cell receptor beta chain was identified during a study of blood T cell repertoires in COVID-19. Study overall: From the United States, Italy and Spain came samples of acute and convalescent COVID-19. T cells, B-cell-depleted T cells, or PBMCs provided the cDNA or gDNA that served as material.

Authors' methods: Amplified reference gene primers provided the basis for estimating nucleated cell counts. The assay was immunoSEQ multiplex PCR, and TCRdb's table has in-frame clones only and misses some. V and J calls and clone size are given by that table; D and trimming were obtained from the DNA. The sample yields a few hundred thousand clones, 84% seen once. Trimming took 9 bases from V and 2 from J, leaving 16 bases between them. The germline CDR1 and CDR2 sequences are SNHLY and FYNNEI. This CDR3 has 14 amino acids. Sequencing was done on a sample of peripheral blood. This chain uses TRBV2 with TRBJ1-1, with D possibly being TRBD1 (6 bases). The source is a woman aged 55-75 years who had recovered from COVID-19. The CDR3 region is CASRGQGPNTEAFF. The CDR3 bases are TGTGCCAGTAGGGGCCAGGGGCCAAACACTGAAGCTTTCTTT.